This record concerns one T cell receptor (beta chain) sequence. Its antigen remains unknown. Quantitative molecular-barcoded 5'-RACE generated the TCR beta libraries. TCRdb reprocessed the 5' RACE reads via MiXCR and lists one record per CDR3 protein. Among roughly 370,000 distinct CDR3 sequences listed, around 24% were seen once. The sample originates from a study of CD8 T cells in ankylosing spondylitis. In germline, CDR1 is SGHRS, CDR2 YFSETQ. This CDR3 has 12 residues. The V end lost 4 bases, the J end lost 0 bases, and 5 bases lay between the germline ends. The study's findings and limits: As reported, disease-linked clones showed significant enrichment in matched ankylosing spondylitis synovial fluid. The study identified a TCR beta motif of several highly homologous variants that appeared characteristic of ankylosing spondylitis blood. Prior work had noted some motif variants in reactive arthritis blood and synovial fluid. Clones that were linked to disease were CD8+ and were relatively rare in peripheral blood.

V and J are TRBV5-1 and TRBJ2-7, with D unresolved. The source material was blood, either unsorted or a sorted T cell fraction (not recorded which). This TCR came from a male donor with ankylosing spondylitis. The CDR3 DNA follows: TGCGCCAGCAGCGTCGACTCCTACGAGCAGTACTTC. This sequence encodes CASSVDSYEQYF.